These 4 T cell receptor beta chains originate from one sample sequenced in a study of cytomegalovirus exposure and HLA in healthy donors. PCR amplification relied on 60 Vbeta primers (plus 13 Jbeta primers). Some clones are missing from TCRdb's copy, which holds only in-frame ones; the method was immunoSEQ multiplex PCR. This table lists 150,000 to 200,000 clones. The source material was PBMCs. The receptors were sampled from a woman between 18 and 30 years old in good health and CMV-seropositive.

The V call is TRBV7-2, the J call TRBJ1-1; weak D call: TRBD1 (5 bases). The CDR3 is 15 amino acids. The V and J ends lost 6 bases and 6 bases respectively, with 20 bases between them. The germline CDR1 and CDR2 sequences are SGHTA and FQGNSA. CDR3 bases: TGTGCCAGCAGTTATACGGGACTCACACAGGCTGAAGCTTTCTTT. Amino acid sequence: CASSYTGLTQAEAFF.

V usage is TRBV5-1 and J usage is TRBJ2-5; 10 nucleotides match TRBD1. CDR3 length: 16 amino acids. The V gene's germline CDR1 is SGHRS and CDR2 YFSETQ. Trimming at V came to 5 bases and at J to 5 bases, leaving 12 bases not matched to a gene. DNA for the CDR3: TGCGCCAGCAGGGTGGGTGACAGGGGGCAGGAGGAGACCCAGTACTTC. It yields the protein CASRVGDRGQEETQYF.

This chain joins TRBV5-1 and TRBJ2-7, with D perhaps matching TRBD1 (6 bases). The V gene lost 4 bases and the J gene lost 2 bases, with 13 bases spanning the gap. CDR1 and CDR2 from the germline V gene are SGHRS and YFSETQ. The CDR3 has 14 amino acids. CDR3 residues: CASSPGQQPYEQYF. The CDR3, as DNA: TGCGCCAGCAGCCCTGGACAGCAGCCCTACGAGCAGTACTTC.

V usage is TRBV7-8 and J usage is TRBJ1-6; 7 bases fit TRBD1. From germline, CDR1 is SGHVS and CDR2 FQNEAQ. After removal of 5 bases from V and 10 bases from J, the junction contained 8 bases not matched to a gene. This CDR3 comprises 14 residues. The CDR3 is CASSPQGRNSPLHF. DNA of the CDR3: TGTGCCAGCAGCCCACAGGGGCGCAACTCACCCCTCCACTTT.